The following is a T cell receptor (beta chain) sequence with its context. CDR3 length: 13 residues. CDR1 is SGHDN and CDR2 is FVKESK in the germline V gene. Trimming pared 2 bases from V and 6 bases from J, leaving 8 bases between. Amplification used 60 Vbeta primers and 13 Jbeta primers. Here immunoSEQ multiplex PCR was the method, and the copy in TCRdb shows in-frame clones only, minus some. Counted here are 120,000 or so clones, roughly 70% occurring once; the ten biggest clones make up around 3.7%. This sample is drawn from a study of cytomegalovirus exposure and HLA in healthy donors. The V gene is TRBV14, the J gene TRBJ1-5; no reliable D call. Material for sequencing was PBMCs. The sequence was obtained from a man aged 30 to 39 in good health and CMV-seronegative. The CDR3 sequence: CASSQLTGQPQHF. CDR3 nucleotide sequence: TGTGCCAGCAGCCAATTAACTGGTCAGCCCCAGCATTTT.